The source of this TCR beta chain is a study of T cell responses to AZD1222 COVID-19 vaccine. Libraries were prepared by immunoSEQ multiplex PCR; TCRdb keeps only in-frame clonotypes and omits some of them. The table lists tens of thousands of clones, around 91% of them singletons. Concerning this clone itself: Antigen unknown.

The V gene lost 1 base and the J gene lost 1 base, with 11 bases spanning the gap. This CDR3 has 15 residues. From germline, CDR1 is LNHNV and CDR2 YYDKDF (reference sequence). Study findings and constraints: It should be noted that donors were predominantly white British and more often female, and clonal diversity was possibly underestimated. The study reported that nearly half of spike-specific TCRs target unmutated variant regions.

This chain uses TRBV15 with TRBJ2-7; TRBD2 is a possible D gene (6 bases). The input for sequencing was peripheral blood, taken on day 0 of MenACWY control vaccination. The clonotype originates from an adult in good health. CDR3 loop: CATSRGPSESYEQYF. CDR3 sequence (DNA): TGTGCCACCAGCAGAGGTCCTAGCGAGTCCTACGAGCAGTACTTC.